This passage covers 15 T cell receptor beta chains from one sample sequenced in a study of blood T cell repertoires in COVID-19. Measured with immunoSEQ multiplex PCR; TCRdb has only the in-frame clones, and not every one. The repertoire consists of 410,000 or so clones, with approximately 90% occurring once and the leading ten covering approximately 1.5%. The sample taken for sequencing was peripheral blood. The receptors stem from a woman aged 35 to 49 with COVID-19, enrolled during active disease.

The CDR3: CASSTGYDYGYTF. CDR3 coding DNA: TGTGCCAGCAGTACAGGGTATGACTATGGCTACACCTTC. The genes are TRBV28 and TRBJ1-2, with D possibly matching TRBD1 (6 bases). Looked up from germline, CDR1 is MDHEN and CDR2 is SYDVKM. Trimming removed 5 bases from V and 3 bases from J, with 10 bases in between. CDR3 length: 13 amino acids.

The chain links TRBV9 to TRBJ2-2; D is possibly TRBD1 (6 bases). CDR3 length: 12 amino acids. V lost 4 bases and J 14 bases, leaving 15 bases between the germline ends. Looked up from germline, CDR1 is SGDLS and CDR2 is YYNGEE. The CDR3 loop reads CASSLSGGHLFF. CDR3 in DNA: TGTGCCAGCAGCCTCTCTGGGGGACACCTGTTTTTT.

The V gene is TRBV9, the J gene TRBJ1-1, with D possibly TRBD1 on 6 matching bases. In germline, CDR1 is SGDLS, CDR2 YYNGEE. V lost 0 bases and J 1 base, leaving 13 bases between the germline ends. CDR3 length equals 16 residues. The CDR3 DNA is TGTGCCAGCAGCGTAGGACAGGACCCTGGGAACACTGAAGCTTTCTTT. As protein: CASSVGQDPGNTEAFF.

V and J are TRBV12-3 or TRBV12-4 and TRBJ1-2; D perhaps matches TRBD1 (5 bases). The CDR3 spans 13 residues. V gave up 2 bases and J gave up 3 bases, with 7 bases separating them. The CDR3 sequence is CASSLRGDYGYTF. The CDR3 coding sequence is TGTGCCAGCAGTTTACGGGGGGACTATGGCTACACCTTC.

On this clone itself: One end of the junction varies from germline; a read error may be responsible. V is TRBV29-1 and J is TRBJ1-1; D is possibly TRBD1 (5 bases). The CDR3 covers 12 residues. Per the germline V gene, CDR1 is SQVTM and CDR2 is ANQGSEA. For the CDR3, the DNA is TGCAGCGTTGAAGTAGGTCTGGCAGGGCTTATCTTT. Translation: CSVEVGLAGLIF. Variable domain in full (rest from reference TRBV29-1 and TRBJ1-1): SAVISQKPSRDICQRGTSLTIQCQVDSQVTMMFWYRQQPGQSLTLIATANQGSEATYESGFVIDKFPISRPNLTFSTLTVSNMSPEDSSIYLCSVEVGLAGLIFGQGTRLTVV.

This clone occurred once. The V gene is TRBV7-9, the J gene TRBJ2-2; D call uncertain. The CDR3 has 13 residues. Trimming cost V 2 bases and J 4 bases, with 5 bases left between them. CDR1 SEHNR and CDR2 FQNEAQ come from the germline V gene (reference sequence). CDR3 residues: CASSLLGTGELFF. For the CDR3, the DNA is TGTGCCAGCAGCTTACTCGGCACCGGGGAGCTGTTTTTT.

In this sample, this clone turned up once. Its ends do not fully match the called genes, so a read error is possible. V gene TRBV7-9 combines with J gene TRBJ1-2, with 7 nucleotides matching TRBD1. This CDR3 comprises 13 residues. CDR1 is SEHNR, CDR2 FQNEAQ, per germline (reference sequence). CDR3 nucleotide sequence: TGTGCCAGCAGCCCGCAGCCGACAGGGCCGAAGGAGTTC. Its translation is CASSPQPTGPKEF.

About this clone: This same CDR3 is encoded by further DNA sequences in the sample. The chain joins TRBV5-1 to TRBJ1-3; D gene unclear. Germline V gene sequence: CDR1 SGHRS, CDR2 YFSETQ. Trimming shortened V by 4 bases and J by 0 bases, and 8 bases separated the two germline ends. The CDR3 is made up of 14 amino acids. CDR3 nucleotides: TGCGCCAGCAGCCCGGTAAGCTCTGGAAACACCATATATTTT. Translating gives CASSPVSSGNTIYF.

The chain is built from TRBV30 and TRBJ1-5, with TRBD1 as a possible D gene (5 bases). The CDR3 has 16 residues. Germline lookup yields CDR1 GTSNPN and CDR2 SVGIG (reference sequence). V was cut by 2 bases and J by 4 bases, with 18 bases left in between. As DNA, the CDR3 is TGTGCCTGGAGTCCACAGAGGCGGGGCGGGAATCAGCCCCAGCATTTT. Its translation is CAWSPQRRGGNQPQHF.

V is TRBV19 and J is TRBJ2-1, with TRBD1 matching over 7 bases. Germline V CDR1 and CDR2: LNHDA, SQIVND (reference sequence). J gave up 9 bases and V 2 bases, and 7 bases lay outside the gene matches. CDR3 length: 14 residues. DNA for the CDR3: TGTGCCAGTAGTATAAAGGGGCCAGGGGGTGAGCAGTTCTTC. It encodes CASSIKGPGGEQFF.

V is TRBV15 and J is TRBJ1-2; the match to TRBD1 covers 7 bases. V was clipped by 4 bases and J by 6 bases; unmatched bases: 5. There are 13 residues in the CDR3. The germline V gene has CDR1 LNHNV and CDR2 YYDKDF (reference sequence). DNA for the CDR3: TGTGCCACCAGCAAGAGGGGGCTCAATGGCTACACCTTC. Amino acid sequence: CATSKRGLNGYTF.

The chain uses TRBV6-5 and TRBJ2-7; TRBD1 aligns across 8 bases. The CDR3 loop spans 13 amino acids. CDR1 MNHEY and CDR2 SVGAGI come from the germline V gene. V was clipped by 6 bases and J by 7 bases; unmatched bases: 8. The CDR3 region has the DNA TGTGCCAGCAGAACGTACAGGGGGTCGGAGCAGTACTTC. Its translation is CASRTYRGSEQYF.

The rearrangement uses TRBV6-5 and TRBJ2-7, with 12 positions matching TRBD2. V was pared by 7 bases and J by 4 bases, with 5 bases of the junction left unmatched. From germline, CDR1 is MNHEY and CDR2 SVGAGI. The CDR3 sequence is 14 residues long. CDR3 sequence: CASTRTSGMYEQYF. The CDR3 DNA reads TGTGCCAGCACCAGGACTAGCGGGATGTACGAGCAGTACTTC.

The J gene is TRBJ2-7, the V gene TRBV6-5; 10 bases map to TRBD1. The ends lost 0 bases at V and 4 bases at J; junction bases unmatched: 3. The CDR3 length is 15 residues. The germline gives CDR1 MNHEY, CDR2 SVGAGI. DNA for the CDR3: TGTGCCAGCAGTTACTCGGGGACAGGGGAATACGAGCAGTACTTC. The encoded protein is CASSYSGTGEYEQYF.

This clone was found once. The V call is TRBV5-1, the J call TRBJ1-4; 10 bases match TRBD1. Germline CDR1 SGHRS, CDR2 YFSETQ. V shed 3 bases and J 5 bases; nucleotides not matched to a gene: 4. CDR3 size: 15 residues. The CDR3 is CASSWPGQGNEKLFF. As DNA, the CDR3 is TGCGCCAGCAGCTGGCCGGGACAGGGGAATGAAAAACTGTTTTTT.